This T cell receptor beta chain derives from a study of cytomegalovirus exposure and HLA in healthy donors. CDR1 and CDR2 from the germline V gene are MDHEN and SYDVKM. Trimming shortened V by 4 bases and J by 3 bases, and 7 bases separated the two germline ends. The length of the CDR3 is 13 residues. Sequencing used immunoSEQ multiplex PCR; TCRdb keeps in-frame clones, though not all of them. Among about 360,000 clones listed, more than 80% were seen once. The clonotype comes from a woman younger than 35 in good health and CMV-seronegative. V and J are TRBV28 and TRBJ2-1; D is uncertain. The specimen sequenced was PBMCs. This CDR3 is CASSSLFYNEQFF. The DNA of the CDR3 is TGTGCCAGCAGTTCCCTCTTCTACAATGAGCAGTTCTTC.